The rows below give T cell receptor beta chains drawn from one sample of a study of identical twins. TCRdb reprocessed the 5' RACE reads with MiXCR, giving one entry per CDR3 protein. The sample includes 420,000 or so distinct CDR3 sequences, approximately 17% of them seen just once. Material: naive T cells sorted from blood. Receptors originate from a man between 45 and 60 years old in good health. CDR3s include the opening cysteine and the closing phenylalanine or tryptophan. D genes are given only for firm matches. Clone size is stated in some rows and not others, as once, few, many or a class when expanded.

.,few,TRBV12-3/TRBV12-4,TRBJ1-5,CASSLNSLNQPQHF,TGTGCCAGCAGTTTAAACAGCCTCAATCAGCCCCAGCATTTT
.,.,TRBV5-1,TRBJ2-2,CASSLVAGNSGELFF,TGCGCCAGCAGCTTGGTGGCTGGGAACAGCGGGGAGCTGTTTTTT
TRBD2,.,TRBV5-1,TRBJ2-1,CASTSGLDNEQFF,TGCGCCAGCACCTCCGGACTAGACAATGAGCAGTTCTTC
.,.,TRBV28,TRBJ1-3,CASRVSHSGNTIYF,TGTGCCAGCAGGGTCTCACACTCTGGAAACACCATATATTTT
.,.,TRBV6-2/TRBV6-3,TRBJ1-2,CASSYSWQGAGYTF,TGTGCCAGCAGTTACTCGTGGCAGGGAGCTGGCTACACCTTC
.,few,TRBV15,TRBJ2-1,CATSREEHLASYNEQFF,TGTGCCACCAGCAGAGAGGAACACCTAGCATCGTACAATGAGCAGTTCTTC
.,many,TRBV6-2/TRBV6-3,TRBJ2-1,CASSYWGETYNEQFF,TGTGCCAGCAGTTACTGGGGGGAAACCTACAATGAGCAGTTCTTC
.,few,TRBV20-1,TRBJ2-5,CSARGSDGVYQETQYF,TGCAGTGCTAGGGGTAGCGATGGGGTGTACCAAGAGACCCAGTACTTC
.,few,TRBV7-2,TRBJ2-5,CASSLTLFQETQYF,TGTGCCAGCAGCCTGACGTTGTTTCAAGAGACCCAGTACTTC
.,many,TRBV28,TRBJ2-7,CASSLSGAASEQYF,TGTGCCAGCAGTTTATCGGGCGCGGCCTCCGAGCAGTACTTC
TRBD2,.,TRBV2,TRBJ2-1,CASRVAGNEQFF,TGTGCCAGCAGAGTAGCGGGGAATGAGCAGTTCTTC
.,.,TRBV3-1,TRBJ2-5,CASSQVRTQYF,TGTGCCAGCAGCCAAGTAAGGACCCAGTACTTC
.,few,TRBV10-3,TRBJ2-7,CAIRTENRYEQYF,TGTGCCATCAGGACAGAAAACCGATACGAGCAGTACTTC
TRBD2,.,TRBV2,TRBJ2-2,CASTTSGYTGELFF,TGTGCCAGTACCACTAGCGGGTACACCGGGGAGCTGTTTTTT
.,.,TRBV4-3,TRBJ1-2,CASSQDDAYGYTF,TGCGCCAGCAGCCAAGATGATGCATATGGGTACACCTTC
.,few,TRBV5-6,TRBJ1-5,CASSQDGLNQPQHF,TGTGCCAGCAGCCAGGACGGCCTCAATCAGCCCCAGCATTTT
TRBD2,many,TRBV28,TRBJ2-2,CASSLLGVAGGTNTGELFF,TGTGCCAGCAGCCTACTCGGAGTAGCGGGGGGTACGAACACCGGGGAGCTGTTTTTT
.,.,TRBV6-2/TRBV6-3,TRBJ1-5,CASSSERTRGGWQPQHF,TGTGCCAGCAGTTCGGAGCGGACGCGAGGAGGTTGGCAGCCCCAGCATTTT
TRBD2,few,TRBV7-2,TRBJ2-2,CATWTSGIDIGPGELFF,TGTGCCACCTGGACTAGCGGGATCGATATCGGTCCCGGGGAGCTGTTTTTT
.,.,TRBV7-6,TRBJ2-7,CASSGTGTRSYEQYF,TGTGCCAGCAGCGGAACCGGGACGAGATCCTACGAGCAGTACTTC
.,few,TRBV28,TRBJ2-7,CASSLFGRSNEQYF,TGTGCCAGCAGTTTATTCGGGAGATCTAACGAGCAGTACTTC
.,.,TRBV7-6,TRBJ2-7,CASTPIGRTYEQYF,TGTGCCAGCACCCCGATCGGCAGAACCTACGAGCAGTACTTC
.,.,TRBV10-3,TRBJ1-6,CAISPSSYNSPLHF,TGTGCCATCAGTCCGAGCTCCTATAATTCACCCCTCCACTTT
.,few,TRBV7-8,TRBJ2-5,CASSLFRDQETQYF,TGTGCCAGCAGCTTATTTAGAGACCAAGAGACCCAGTACTTC
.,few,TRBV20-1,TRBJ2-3,CSASNLAPTSTDTQYF,TGCAGTGCTAGTAATCTAGCACCTACTAGCACAGATACGCAGTATTTT
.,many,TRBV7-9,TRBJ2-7,CASSPSERVTYYEQYF,TGTGCCAGCAGCCCGTCTGAACGGGTGACCTACTACGAGCAGTACTTC
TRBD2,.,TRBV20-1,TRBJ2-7,CSARDMALASGYEQYF,TGCAGTGCTAGAGATATGGCCCTCGCTAGCGGATACGAGCAGTACTTC
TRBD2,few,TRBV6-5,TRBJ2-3,CASSYSTGTSGKLDTQYF,TGTGCCAGCAGTTACTCTACCGGGACTAGCGGGAAGTTAGATACGCAGTATTTT
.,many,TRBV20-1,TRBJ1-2,CSARQWNRALKRGDYGYTF,TGCAGTGCTAGACAATGGAACCGGGCACTTAAGAGGGGCGACTATGGCTACACCTTC
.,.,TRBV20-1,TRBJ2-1,CSAQQGIEQFF,TGCAGTGCTCAACAGGGTATTGAGCAGTTCTTC
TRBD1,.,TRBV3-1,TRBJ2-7,CASSRGQGAGEQYF,TGTGCCAGCAGCCGGGGACAGGGGGCTGGCGAGCAGTACTTC
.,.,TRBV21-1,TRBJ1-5,CASSKGQGARDQPQHF,TGTGCCAGCAGCAAGGGACAGGGGGCGCGAGATCAGCCCCAGCATTTT
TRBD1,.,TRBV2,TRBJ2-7,CASSKDRERYEQYF,TGTGCCAGCAGTAAGGACAGGGAGAGGTACGAGCAGTACTTC
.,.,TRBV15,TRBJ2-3,CATSRIGDTQYF,TGTGCCACCAGCAGGATCGGGGATACGCAGTATTTT
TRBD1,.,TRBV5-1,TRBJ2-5,CASSPRTGRGDQETQYF,TGCGCCAGCAGCCCAAGGACAGGTAGAGGGGACCAAGAGACCCAGTACTTC
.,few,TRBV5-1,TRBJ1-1,CASSWDPGTAMLNTEAFF,TGCGCCAGCAGCTGGGACCCCGGGACTGCAATGTTGAACACTGAAGCTTTCTTT
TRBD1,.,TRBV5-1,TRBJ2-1,CASSQQGLGNEQFF,TGCGCCAGCAGCCAACAGGGGCTAGGCAATGAGCAGTTCTTC
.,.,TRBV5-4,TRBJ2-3,CASSSRDGDTQYF,TGTGCCAGCAGCTCCCGGGATGGAGATACGCAGTATTTT
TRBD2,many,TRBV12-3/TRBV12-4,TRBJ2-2,CASSLGTSFPGELFF,TGTGCCAGCAGTTTGGGGACTAGTTTTCCCGGGGAGCTGTTTTTT
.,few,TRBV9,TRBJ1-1,CASSEAGRNTEAFF,TGTGCCAGCAGCGAAGCAGGGAGGAACACTGAAGCTTTCTTT
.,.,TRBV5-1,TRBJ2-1,CASSNRERSEQFF,TGCGCCAGCAGTAACCGGGAGAGAAGTGAGCAGTTCTTC
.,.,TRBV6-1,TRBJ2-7,CASSPELFAYEQYF,TGTGCCAGCAGCCCCGAGCTGTTTGCCTACGAGCAGTACTTC
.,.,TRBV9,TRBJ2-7,CASSAGGGRGNEQYF,TGTGCCAGCAGCGCGGGGGGCGGGAGAGGGAACGAGCAGTACTTC
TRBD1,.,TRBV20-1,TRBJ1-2,CSAAGTGEVYGYTF,TGCAGTGCCGCCGGGACAGGGGAGGTCTATGGCTACACCTTC
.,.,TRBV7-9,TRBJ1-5,CASSRSSGSNQPQHF,TGTGCCAGCAGCCGCTCGTCGGGGAGCAATCAGCCCCAGCATTTT
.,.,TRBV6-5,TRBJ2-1,CASSYSSSVGRDEQFF,TGTGCCAGCAGTTACTCGAGTTCAGTGGGTAGGGATGAGCAGTTCTTC
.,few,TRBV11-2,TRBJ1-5,CASSLGQSNSNQPQHF,TGTGCCAGCAGCTTAGGACAGTCTAATAGCAATCAGCCCCAGCATTTT
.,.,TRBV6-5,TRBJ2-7,CASRYRDNSYEQYF,TGTGCCAGCAGATACCGGGACAACTCCTACGAGCAGTACTTC
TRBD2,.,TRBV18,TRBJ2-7,CASSPQGLATYYEQYF,TGTGCCAGCTCACCCCAAGGACTAGCCACCTACTACGAGCAGTACTTC
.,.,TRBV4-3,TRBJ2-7,CASSHGWGGNYEQYF,TGCGCCAGCAGCCATGGGTGGGGTGGGAACTACGAGCAGTACTTC
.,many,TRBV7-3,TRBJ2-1,CASSSAETNEQFF,TGTGCCAGCAGCTCCGCTGAGACCAATGAGCAGTTCTTC
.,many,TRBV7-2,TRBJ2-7,CASSLDTGSRDEQYF,TGTGCCAGCAGCTTAGATACCGGATCAAGGGACGAGCAGTACTTC